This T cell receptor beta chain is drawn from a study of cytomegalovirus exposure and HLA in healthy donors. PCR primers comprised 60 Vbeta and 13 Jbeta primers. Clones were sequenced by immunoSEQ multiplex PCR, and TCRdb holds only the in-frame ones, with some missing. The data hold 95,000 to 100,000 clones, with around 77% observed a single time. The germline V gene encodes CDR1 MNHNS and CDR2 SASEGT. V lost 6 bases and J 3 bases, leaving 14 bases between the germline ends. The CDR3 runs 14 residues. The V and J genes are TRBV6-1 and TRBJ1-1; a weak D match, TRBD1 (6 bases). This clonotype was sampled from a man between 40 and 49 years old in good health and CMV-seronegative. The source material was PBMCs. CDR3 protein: CASRGGRSDTEAFF. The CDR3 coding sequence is TGTGCCAGCAGGGGGGGGCGGTCGGACACTGAAGCTTTCTTT.